This is a list of T cell receptor beta chains from one sample in a study of cytomegalovirus exposure and HLA in healthy donors. TCRdb's table, derived via immunoSEQ multiplex PCR, lists solely in-frame clones and lacks some. The data hold about 160,000 clones, with around 80% observed a single time. Sequencing was done on a sample of PBMCs. The receptors come from a man between 18 and 29 years old in good health and CMV-seropositive. Each CDR3 is given with its conserved first and last residue. The order of the fields is clone size, V gene, D gene, J gene, CDR3 protein. The D gene is left open where the match is weak. Clone size is shown for a subset of rows, as once, few, many or a class of expanded clone.

>once|TRBV27|TRBD1|TRBJ2-5
CASGDMTGGEETQYF
>NA|TRBV2|TRBD1|TRBJ2-1
CASSRTGQGAYEQFF
>NA|TRBV4-1|TRBD2|TRBJ2-7
CASSQPGLAGGRLHEQYF
>NA|TRBV15|NA|TRBJ1-4
CATSRVGAGRFNEKLFF
>NA|TRBV6-1|NA|TRBJ1-5
CASTSEGGFQPQHF
>NA|TRBV4-1|NA|TRBJ1-1
CASSQVRYGSTEAFF
>NA|TRBV10-3|TRBD2|TRBJ2-3
CAISGGTSGRGRTDTQYF
>NA|TRBV19|NA|TRBJ1-2
CASSNPAVNYGYTF
>NA|TRBV6-5|TRBD1|TRBJ2-3
CASSPGTGDTDTQYF
>NA|TRBV7-9|NA|TRBJ2-2
CASSLTGPDGELFF
>NA|TRBV6-5|TRBD2|TRBJ2-1
CAVTSGDYNEQFF
>NA|TRBV7-9|TRBD1|TRBJ1-1
CASSLDRLNTEAFF
>once|TRBV5-1|NA|TRBJ1-6
CASSLVSSYNSPLHF
>NA|TRBV19|TRBD2|TRBJ2-3
CASSTTQGGRSADTQYF
>NA|TRBV4-2|TRBD2|TRBJ2-7
CASSQIAGGPYEQYF
>NA|TRBV11-2|TRBD2|TRBJ2-1
CASSSGTSGRQFF
>few|TRBV19|NA|TRBJ2-6
CASTPPGQTSSGANVLTF
>NA|TRBV19|TRBD1|TRBJ1-1
CASSPEQGAPGTEAFF
>NA|TRBV4-2|NA|TRBJ1-2
CASSTGWRYTF
>NA|TRBV6-5|TRBD1|TRBJ2-7
CASSFETGGSYEQYF
>NA|TRBV14|NA|TRBJ2-3
CASSDPWGGTDTQYF
>NA|TRBV9|NA|TRBJ1-1
CASSVATNTEAFF
>NA|TRBV7-9|TRBD1|TRBJ2-1
CASSSTGYNEQFF
>NA|TRBV28|TRBD1|TRBJ1-1
CASSVPGTARAFF
>NA|TRBV4-1|NA|TRBJ2-3
CASSHGGFRSDTQYF
>NA|TRBV5-6|NA|TRBJ1-1
CASSYSGGTEAFF
>NA|TRBV2|NA|TRBJ2-3
CASLGSTLVDTQYF
>NA|TRBV2|TRBD1|TRBJ2-2
CASSQDRARTGELFF
>NA|TRBV13|NA|TRBJ1-3
CASSPGGGSGNTIYF
>NA|TRBV7-3|NA|TRBJ1-1
CASSLNTGGTEAFF
>once|TRBV4-2|TRBD2|TRBJ2-1
CASSQEGTSGRVGEQFF
>NA|TRBV5-4|NA|TRBJ2-3
CASSLDLWETDTQYF